These T cell receptor beta chains were read from a single sample in a study of blood T cell repertoires in COVID-19. Generated by immunoSEQ multiplex PCR, the TCRdb table keeps only in-frame clones and is missing some. This table has some 42,000 clones, 80% to 90% appearing once. The sample taken for sequencing was peripheral blood. These receptor sequences come from a man in his thirties or forties with active or convalescent COVID-19. CDR3s include the opening cysteine and the closing phenylalanine or tryptophan. The D gene is left open where the match is weak. Clone size is not always given. Where it is, it says once, few, many or a class for expanded clones.

.	TRBV29-1	.	TRBJ1-1	CSVREQTNTEAFF	TGCAGCGTTCGAGAACAGACGAACACTGAAGCTTTCTTT
.	TRBV24-1	TRBD1	TRBJ2-5	CATSGQGKETQYF	TGTGCCACCAGTGGACAGGGGAAAGAGACCCAGTACTTC
.	TRBV7-2	.	TRBJ2-7	CASSSTWLISEQYF	TGTGCCAGCAGCTCGACTTGGCTTATTTCCGAGCAGTACTTC
.	TRBV2	TRBD1	TRBJ1-2	CAITDRAKDGYTF	TGTGCCATCACGGACAGGGCCAAGGATGGCTACACCTTC
.	TRBV18	.	TRBJ1-1	CASSPYRLNTEAFF	TGTGCCAGCTCACCTTACAGATTGAACACTGAAGCTTTCTTT
few	TRBV27	TRBD1	TRBJ1-6	CASSLKGAGTLLYPLHF	TGTGCCAGCAGTTTAAAGGGGGCCGGGACCCTACTTTATCCCCTCCACTTT
.	TRBV19	.	TRBJ2-7	CASSIESGLSYEQYF	TGTGCCAGTAGTATAGAGAGCGGCCTCTCCTACGAGCAGTACTTC
once	TRBV10-3	.	TRBJ2-1	CAISETSGWTTYNEQFF	TGTGCCATCAGTGAGACGTCCGGTTGGACAACTTACAATGAGCAGTTCTTC
.	TRBV5-6	TRBD1	TRBJ2-3	CASSRTGPTDTQYF	TGTGCCAGCAGTCGGACAGGACCCACAGATACGCAGTATTTT
once	TRBV5-5	TRBD2	TRBJ2-5	CASSSLSGSAETQYF	TGTGCCAGCAGCTCACTGAGCGGGAGCGCTGAGACCCAGTACTTC
.	TRBV12-3/TRBV12-4	.	TRBJ1-3	CASSFSVNTIYF	TGTGCCAGCAGTTTTTCTGTAAACACCATATATTTT
.	TRBV24-1	TRBD1	TRBJ1-2	CATSDTRDSSYGYTF	TGTGCCACCAGTGATACCCGGGACAGCTCATATGGCTACACCTTC
.	TRBV27	.	TRBJ1-6	CASSFRRRSSYNSPLHF	TGTGCCAGCAGTTTTAGACGGAGGAGCTCCTATAATTCACCCCTCCACTTT
.	TRBV7-9	TRBD2	TRBJ2-1	CASSLKRDYEQFF	TGTGCCAGCAGCTTAAAGCGGGACTATGAGCAGTTCTTC
.	TRBV19	.	TRBJ2-3	CASSILTASTDTQYF	TGTGCCAGTAGTATACTGACAGCTAGCACAGATACGCAGTATTTT
.	TRBV5-4	.	TRBJ2-3	CASSFQGSDTQYF	TGTGCCAGCAGCTTTCAGGGATCAGATACGCAGTATTTT
once	TRBV7-9	.	TRBJ2-7	CASSIGDSPYEQYF	TGTGCCAGCAGCATCGGCGACAGTCCCTACGAGCAGTACTTC
.	TRBV18	TRBD1	TRBJ2-7	CASSPETGSSYEQYF	TGTGCCAGCTCACCCGAGACAGGGAGCTCCTACGAGCAGTACTTC
.	TRBV7-9	.	TRBJ2-1	CASSSGTSSSYNEQFF	TGTGCCAGCAGCTCGGGTACGAGTAGCTCCTACAATGAGCAGTTCTTC
.	TRBV10-3	.	TRBJ1-2	CAISGADNYGYTF	TGTGCCATCAGTGGGGCAGACAACTATGGCTACACCTTC
.	TRBV7-8	.	TRBJ1-2	CASSLQNQGRGYTF	TGTGCCAGCAGCTTACAAAACCAGGGTCGTGGCTACACCTTC
.	TRBV2	.	TRBJ1-4	CASNQGPTNEKLFF	TGTGCCAGCAATCAGGGCCCAACTAATGAAAAACTGTTTTTT
.	TRBV25-1	TRBD2	TRBJ2-1	CAQGRGPYNEQFF	TGTGCCCAAGGGAGGGGCCCCTACAATGAGCAGTTCTTC
.	TRBV15	.	TRBJ2-1	CATSRGQNVWNEQFF	TGTGCCACCAGCAGAGGCCAGAACGTTTGGAATGAGCAGTTCTTC
.	TRBV5-1	TRBD1	TRBJ2-7	CASSPGGTYEQYF	TGCGCCAGCAGCCCAGGGGGAACCTACGAGCAGTACTTC
.	TRBV4-1	TRBD1	TRBJ1-2	CASSQTGGGDYGYTF	TGCGCCAGCAGCCAAACAGGGGGCGGGGACTATGGCTACACCTTC
.	TRBV12-3/TRBV12-4	TRBD1	TRBJ1-3	CASRTGGGNTIYF	TGTGCCAGCAGAACAGGGGGCGGAAACACCATATATTTT
.	TRBV6-6	TRBD1	TRBJ2-1	CASSPGQPASYNEQFF	TGTGCCAGCAGTCCGGGACAGCCCGCCTCCTACAATGAGCAGTTCTTC
.	TRBV12-5	.	TRBJ1-2	CASGLNREISTF	TGTGCTAGTGGTTTGAACCGGGAGATAAGCACCTTC
.	TRBV12-3/TRBV12-4	.	TRBJ1-4	CASRTFTNEKLFF	TGTGCCAGCAGGACTTTTACTAATGAAAAACTGTTTTTT
.	TRBV24-1	TRBD1	TRBJ2-1	CATSGQGLLQNEQFF	TGTGCCACCTCTGGACAGGGCCTACTTCAAAATGAGCAGTTCTTC
.	TRBV3-1/TRBV3-2	.	TRBJ2-3	CASSQDLRGPSTDTQYF	TGTGCCAGCAGCCAAGATCTCCGAGGGCCGAGCACAGATACGCAGTATTTT
.	TRBV7-9	.	TRBJ1-1	CASSFYSAATTEAFF	TGTGCCAGCAGCTTTTACTCGGCAGCGACCACTGAAGCTTTCTTT
.	TRBV6-5	TRBD2	TRBJ2-1	CASSYSKAGTYNEQFF	TGTGCCAGCAGTTACTCGAAAGCGGGGACCTACAATGAGCAGTTCTTC
once	TRBV19	TRBD1	TRBJ2-1	CASNDRGHYNEQFF	TGTGCCAGTAACGACAGGGGCCACTACAATGAGCAGTTCTTC
.	TRBV27	TRBD2	TRBJ2-3	CASSLAGGPRGDTQYF	TGTGCCAGCAGTTTAGCGGGGGGCCCTAGGGGAGATACGCAGTATTTT
.	TRBV5-1	TRBD1	TRBJ2-2	CASRQTGGTDGELFF	TGCGCCAGCAGGCAGACAGGGGGTACGGACGGGGAGCTGTTTTTT
.	TRBV12-3/TRBV12-4	TRBD1	TRBJ1-5	CASRGTANQPQHF	TGTGCCAGCAGGGGGACAGCAAATCAGCCCCAGCATTTT
few	TRBV5-1	.	TRBJ2-5	CASSLGRGAQETQYF	TGCGCCAGCAGCTTGGGGAGAGGAGCGCAAGAGACCCAGTACTTC
.	TRBV6-5	TRBD1	TRBJ2-3	CASSYGTGGVLGTQYF	TGTGCCAGCAGTTACGGGACAGGGGGCGTCCTAGGTACGCAGTATTTT
.	TRBV11-2	.	TRBJ2-1	CASSLRTGRGFRGEQFF	TGTGCCAGCAGCCTTCGGACGGGGAGAGGGTTCAGAGGTGAGCAGTTCTTC
.	TRBV7-9	TRBD2	TRBJ2-2	CASSLLGAGDTGELFF	TGTGCCAGCAGCTTATTAGGGGCGGGAGACACCGGGGAGCTGTTTTTT
.	TRBV11-2	TRBD1	TRBJ2-1	CASSLVWDRDLEQFF	TGTGCCAGCAGCTTAGTGTGGGACAGGGACCTTGAGCAGTTCTTC
.	TRBV6-1	.	TRBJ1-3	CASSERGTGNTIYF	TGTGCCAGCAGTGAAAGGGGGACAGGAAACACCATATATTTT
.	TRBV7-2	.	TRBJ1-3	CASSLRQDGNTIYF	TGTGCCAGCAGCTTACGACAGGATGGAAACACCATATATTTT
.	TRBV7-6	.	TRBJ1-5	CASSQGVSNQPQHF	TGTGCCAGCAGCCAAGGGGTTAGCAATCAGCCCCAGCATTTT